One sample yielded the 15 T cell receptor beta chains listed below, sequenced in a study of response to subunit inactivated influenza vaccine. Using its own MiXCR run on the RT-PCR reads, TCRdb lists one record per CDR3 protein. Among approximately 290,000 distinct CDR3 sequences listed, roughly 22% were seen once. The sample here was PBMCs from blood, taken about 20 months after vaccination. Receptors originate from a man between 50 and 75 years old who received an inactivated influenza vaccine.

The V call is TRBV6-1, the J call TRBJ1-1, with D possibly being TRBD1 (6 bases). Germline CDR1 and CDR2: MNHNS and SASEGT. The ends were cut back, 10 bases at V and 5 bases at J, with 17 bases in the middle. The CDR3 consists of 13 residues. For the CDR3, the DNA is TGTGCCAACCCATCAGGGGACTTGACTGAAGCTTTCTTT. Translating gives CANPSGDLTEAFF.

In this sample, this clonotype turned up a few times. The V gene is TRBV5-6, the J gene TRBJ2-5, with D perhaps matching TRBD2 (5 bases). The V gene lost 7 bases and the J gene lost 5 bases, with 9 bases spanning the gap. Germline V gene lookup returns CDR1 SGHDT and CDR2 YYEEEE. The CDR3 has 11 amino acids. In nucleotides, the CDR3 is TGTGCCAGCGGACTGCTCGAGACCCAGTACTTC. Its translation: CASGLLETQYF.

The chain uses TRBV29-1 and TRBJ2-5; 11 bases are shared with TRBD1. Germline values: CDR1 SQVTM, CDR2 ANQGSEA. This CDR3 spans 16 amino acids. Trimming removed 1 base from V and 1 base from J; junction bases left unmatched: 5. The CDR3 spells CSVEVGTGGIQETQYF. CDR3 coding DNA: TGCAGCGTTGAAGTGGGGACAGGGGGAATCCAAGAGACCCAGTACTTC.

This clonotype has just a few counts. The chain recombines TRBV7-9 with TRBJ2-1; perhaps TRBD1 as D (6 bases). The germline CDR1 and CDR2 sequences are SEHNR and FQNEAQ (reference sequence). This CDR3 is built from 12 residues. V was cut by 5 bases and J by 6 bases, with 8 bases left in between. The CDR3 protein is CASSPDSNEQFF. DNA for the CDR3: TGTGCCAGCAGCCCGGACAGCAATGAGCAGTTCTTC.

With respect to this clonotype: An end of the junction differs from the germline gene, which may be a read error. The chain links TRBV10-2 to TRBJ2-1, with a tentative D call TRBD2 (5 bases). CDR3 length equals 15 residues. Germline V CDR1 and CDR2: WSHSY, SAAADI. The CDR3 spells CARSEGFSAQKEQFF. CDR3 sequence (DNA): TGCGCCAGAAGTGAGGGTTTTTCGGCCCAAAAAGAGCAGTTCTTC.

V usage is TRBV4-3 and J usage is TRBJ1-2; TRBD1 matches at 10 bases. The CDR3 sequence is 15 residues long. Germline CDR1 LGHNA, CDR2 YSLEER. Unmatched junction bases numbered 5, after V lost 3 bases and J lost 4 bases. CDR3 loop: CASSQGTGEIYGYTF. The CDR3 nucleotides are TGCGCCAGCAGCCAGGGGACAGGGGAGATCTATGGCTACACCTTC.

This clonotype was counted at least ten times. The DNA of the CDR3 is TGTGCCAGCAGCTTAGCCGGAGGCCTTCGAGGAACCTTCACAGATACGCAGTATTTT. It yields the protein CASSLAGGLRGTFTDTQYF. The chain joins TRBV7-9 to TRBJ2-3; perhaps TRBD2 as D (5 bases). CDR1 is SEHNR and CDR2 is FQNEAQ in the germline V gene (reference sequence). Deletions cut 0 bases from V and 2 bases from J, with 21 bases between. There are 19 residues in the CDR3. Looking up the rest from reference TRBV7-9 and TRBJ2-3 gives the full variable domain: DTGVSQNPRHKITKRGQNVTFRCDPISEHNRLYWYRQTLGQGPEFLTYFQNEAQLEKSRLLSDRFSAERPKGSFSTLEIQRTEQGDSAMYLCASSLAGGLRGTFTDTQYFGPGTRLTVL.

The chain employs TRBV6-1 and TRBJ1-5; the match to TRBD1 covers 11 bases. Germline loops: CDR1 MNHNS, CDR2 SASEGT. The CDR3 contains 16 residues. V lost 4 bases to trimming and J lost 1 base; unmatched junction nucleotides: 3. The CDR3 sequence is CASSVGQGASNQPQHF. As DNA, the CDR3 is TGTGCCAGCAGTGTTGGACAGGGGGCGAGCAATCAGCCCCAGCATTTT.

Only a few counts were recorded for this clonotype. The rearrangement uses TRBV12-3 or TRBV12-4 and TRBJ1-2; 7 nucleotides align to TRBD1. The CDR3 spans 14 residues. The V gene end was trimmed by 8 bases and the J gene end by 3 bases; junction bases not matched to a gene: 9. This chain's CDR3 is CASSGGVRDYGYTF. CDR3 DNA: TGTGCCAGCTCAGGGGGGGTGCGGGACTATGGCTACACCTTC.

This clonotype was counted between two and nine times. The chain is built from TRBV27 and TRBJ1-2; D uncertain. V lost 2 bases, J lost 8 bases, and 24 bases lay in between. Germline CDR1 and CDR2: MNHEY and SMNVEV (reference sequence). The CDR3 has 17 amino acids. The CDR3: CASSLKFVLGVLSGYTF. In DNA form, the CDR3 reads TGTGCCAGCAGTTTAAAATTCGTACTCGGGGTTTTAAGCGGCTACACCTTC.

The V gene is TRBV15, the J gene TRBJ1-1; D perhaps matches TRBD1 (6 bases). This CDR3 is built from 15 residues. Between the trimmed V and J ends, which lost 1 base and 2 bases, there was a span of 11 bases. CDR1 is LNHNV, CDR2 YYDKDF, per germline (reference sequence). CDR3 protein: CATSRVRTANTEAFF. The CDR3 nucleotides read TGTGCCACCAGCAGAGTACGGACAGCTAACACTGAAGCTTTCTTT.

The chain joins TRBV29-1 to TRBJ2-5; D might be TRBD1 (6 bases). Germline V gene sequence: CDR1 SQVTM, CDR2 ANQGSEA. V was clipped by 6 bases and J by 0 bases, with 20 bases between them. This CDR3 is 16 amino acids long. CDR3 amino acids: CSVDLLAGQHQETQYF. The CDR3 coding sequence is TGCAGCGTCGATTTACTCGCCGGACAGCACCAAGAGACCCAGTACTTC.

Only a few counts were recorded for this clonotype. This chain joins TRBV30 and TRBJ2-5; D is ambiguous. The germline gives CDR1 GTSNPN, CDR2 SVGIG (reference sequence). The V end lost 0 bases, the J end lost 4 bases, and 3 bases lay between the germline ends. The CDR3 is made up of 11 amino acids. CDR3 coding DNA: TGTGCCTGGAGTGTAAGAGAGACCCAGTACTTC. Amino acids: CAWSVRETQYF.

V gene TRBV12-3 or TRBV12-4 combines with J gene TRBJ1-2; 7 nucleotides agree with TRBD1. The V and J ends lost 10 bases and 5 bases, in that order; junction bases with no gene match: 10. The CDR3 is 13 residues long. CDR3 in amino acids: CATLSRGHYGYTF. In DNA, the CDR3 is TGTGCCACCCTATCGAGGGGGCATTATGGCTACACCTTC.

This clonotype has at least ten counts. The V call is TRBV5-1, the J call TRBJ1-6; D is uncertain. Per the germline V gene, CDR1 is SGHRS and CDR2 is YFSETQ. The CDR3 is 15 amino acids. Trimming cost V 4 bases and J 5 bases, with 13 bases left between them. CDR3 loop: CASSKEGRNNSPLHF. The CDR3, as DNA: TGCGCCAGCAGCAAAGAGGGCAGGAATAATTCACCCCTCCACTTT. Combining the CDR3 with reference TRBV5-1 and TRBJ1-6 gives the whole variable domain KAGVTQTPRYLIKTRGQQVTLSCSPISGHRSVSWYQQTPGQGLQFLFEYFSETQRNKGNFPGRFSGRQFSNSRSEMNVSTLELGDSALYLCASSKEGRNNSPLHFGNGTRLTVT.